This record looks at one T cell receptor beta chain sequence and its context. This record comes from a study of blood T cell repertoires in COVID-19. Repertoires were generated with immunoSEQ multiplex PCR, while TCRdb's copy carries only in-frame clones and drops some. The top ten hold roughly 2.7% of the sample, which has over 200,000 clones, roughly 80% seen once. Germline CDR1 reads KGHSH; CDR2 reads LQKENI. The CDR3 loop spans 14 amino acids. Trimming stripped 6 bases from V and 7 bases from J, with 15 bases between. Material: peripheral blood. The receptor comes from a woman aged 35 to 49 with active or convalescent COVID-19. The V and J genes are TRBV18 and TRBJ1-4; D uncertain. The DNA for the CDR3 is TGTGCCAGCTCTCCTGCGGGCAGCCTTGAAAAACTGTTTTTT. Amino acids: CASSPAGSLEKLFF.